This T cell receptor (beta chain) was identified during a study of T cells expressing NK-cell markers. Study-wide results and caveats: Of the CD8+ T cell pool in five or six donors, about 1.0-7.5% was accounted for by dominant NKG2C+ clonotypes. Where a handful of donors were concerned, these clonotypes also led the CD3+CD56-NKG2C+ fraction.

For TCR beta, cDNA was produced by 5'RACE template switching with UMIs. One entry per CDR3 protein, without DNA, is what TCRdb gives after re-calling the 5' RACE reads. The specimen's table records roughly 150,000 distinct CDR3 sequences. To note about this clonotype: The antigen is not known.

The CDR3 runs to 15 residues. The germline V gene encodes CDR1 SNHLY and CDR2 FYNNEI. V usage is TRBV2 and J usage is TRBJ2-3; absent DNA, TCRdb's TRBD1 call cannot be checked. The TCR sequence derives from a woman aged 18-69 years in good health. Sequencing used blood T cells: a sorted CD56 or NKG2C T cell subset, CD4+ or CD8+ T cells, or bulk PBMC T cells (not recorded which). The CDR3 protein is CASNLQGVKADTQYF.